This TCR beta chain was captured in a study of blood T cell repertoires in COVID-19. Study-level information: Samples taken during acute and convalescent COVID-19 were collected in the United States, Italy and Spain. PBMCs, B-cell-depleted T cells, or T cells provided the cDNA or gDNA that made up the material.

In its sample, this clone was seen a few times. In the source study's methods: Reference gene primer amplification gave nucleated cell count estimates. This table comes from immunoSEQ multiplex PCR, and its TCRdb copy is limited to in-frame clones, with some not included. For V, J and clone size, that table is used; D and trimming come from the DNA. Among about 160,000 clones listed, roughly 87% were seen once. Per the germline V gene, CDR1 is SGHRS and CDR2 is YFSETQ. V lost 0 bases and J lost 3; bases outside the gene matches: 7. The CDR3 contains 16 residues. Sequences were obtained from peripheral blood. This receptor was obtained from a woman aged 60-75 years who had recovered from COVID-19. The chain joins TRBV5-1 to TRBJ2-7; TRBD1 matches 9 bases. CDR3 in DNA: TGCGCCAGCAGCTTGGGGACCGGGACAGGGTACTACGAGCAGTACTTC. It is translated as CASSLGTGTGYYEQYF.